This T cell receptor (beta chain) came from a study of naive and memory T cell subsets (dated by TCRdb to 2015 to 2018). Notes on the research overall: An open-source, UMI-based TCR alpha and beta sequencing pipeline was applied to sorted naive and memory peripheral blood T cell subsets. RNA was DNase-treated and reverse transcribed with TCR constant-region primers, mostly using SuperScript III. Complete agreement was observed between the functional CMV T cell responses and the IgG serology results. Overall results and qualifications from the work: TCR abundance followed a power law with an exponent that was different for naive and memory subsets but consistent across the three individuals. The repertoire findings for the naive and memory subsets could not be validated, as no ground truth was available. RNA-based TCR counts may be influenced by expression changes linked to T cell activation and differentiation. Each clonotype was defined as a single alpha or beta chain sequence rather than as a paired alpha/beta receptor. In both CD4 and CD8 cells, a rise in Gini index and a fall in Shannon and inverse Simpson diversity were observed from naive through CM, EM and EMRA. After error correction, over 95% of naive TCR sequences appeared only once, giving much steeper abundance distributions than memory subsets.

V was cut back by 3 bases and J by 0 bases, leaving a gap of 9 bases between them. The CDR3 measures 14 amino acids from cysteine to phenylalanine. Just CDR3 DNA is preserved here, 42 bases in frame from base 1. CDR1 and CDR2, per the germline V gene, are SQVTM and ANQGSEA. Libraries were made using UMI-ligation and nested PCR. To cover both TRBC1 and TRBC2, the beta constant-region primer consisted of an equimolar mix of two oligonucleotides. A single-stranded oligonucleotide carrying the SP2 primer and a 12-nucleotide UMI was ligated to the 3' end of the cDNA by T4 RNA ligase 1. Four rounds of PCR were used to amplify ligated cDNA, with nested alpha and beta constant-region primers being used together with the SP2 primer. The ligation reaction was incubated at 16°C for about 18-24 hours. PCR2 was usually performed as a SYBR Green qPCR and halted at a preset threshold so that over-amplification would not occur. Agencourt AMPure XP magnetic beads were used for all purifications after the first. Library amounts were measured by Qubit and library quality was assessed on a TapeStation, where the main peak was expected at around 650 bp. Pooled libraries were sequenced on an Illumina MiSeq using v2 2x251 paired-end kits, and typically 1-2 million reads were obtained per sample. Libraries were pooled at about 4 nM per sample, and roughly 4.5-7.5% PhiX was added to improve cluster recognition. As for the original processing: Decombinator assigned V and J genes to Demultiplexor-processed FASTQ reads by tag matching, allowing a single base-pair mismatch. By using UMIs, Collapsinator corrected both sequencing errors and the frequency errors caused by PCR heterogeneity. TCRs were translated and CDR3s were extracted from the conserved cysteine to the FGXG phenylalanine by CDR3Translator, with non-productive sequences being flagged. Gini, Shannon entropy and inverse Simpson indices were calculated on repertoires subsampled to equal numbers of UMI-defined TCRs. Power-law fits to clonotype abundance distributions were performed by maximum likelihood within the linear range. When run on a single naive CD8 sample, MIGEC and the pipeline yielded similar UMI counts, similar unique TCR numbers and similar clonal distributions. A set of several thousand CMV-associated CDR3 sequences, compiled from VDJdb and a published dataset, was used to search the repertoires. TCRdb trimmed the raw reads at Q25, called clones with MiXCR and kept productive beta chains. Every CDR3 protein is listed once, alongside the most common genes and DNA of its rows. TCRdb's processing, not the study's, gives the V and J calls here. This sample has 29,000 or so distinct CDR3 sequences in its table, and around 11% of those were observed once. The ten largest make up 17% of the sample.

The table lists this clonotype with many counts. The antigen this receptor binds is unknown. No much larger clonotype is one base removed from it; base qualities were not supplied. From the second PCR step onward, the TCR alpha chain libraries and the TCR beta chain libraries were amplified separately. Donor CMV status was determined by IFNgamma production from CD4+ T cells after overnight stimulation of fresh PBMCs with CMV viral lysate. CD4 T cells were positively selected with Miltenyi beads, followed by positive selection of CD8 T cells from the CD4-negative fraction. Cells were stained for CD3, CD4, CD8, CD45RA, CD27 and a live/dead dye and were sorted on a BD Aria II into four subsets based on CD45RA and CD27. Effector memory cells were sorted as CD45RA-CD27-, whereas EMRA cells were sorted as CD45RA+CD27-. Blood was obtained from three healthy volunteers, and the blood from each volunteer was fractionated into CD4 and CD8 T cells and subsequently into four differentiation subsets. About 110 ml of peripheral blood was taken from each donor, and PBMC were separated by density-gradient centrifugation on Ficoll-Paque PLUS. After sorting, cells were lysed in RLT buffer, RNA was extracted using a Qiagen RNeasy kit, and the extracted RNA was stored at -80 degrees C.

This sequence was found in a human donor in good health. The sample consisted of effector memory CD4+ T cells from blood. The cell subset or site label here, explained by the study, means: effector memory, CD45RA- CD27-. The chain was built from TRBV29-1 and TRBJ2-1, with the D gene not confidently named. The CDR3 region: CSVETQSSYNEQFF. The nucleotide sequence reads as follows: TGCAGCGTTGAGACACAGAGCTCCTACAATGAGCAGTTCTTC.